This TCR beta chain was captured by sequencing in a study of T cell changes during pregnancy in multiple sclerosis. Repertoires were generated with immunoSEQ multiplex PCR, while TCRdb's copy carries only in-frame clones and drops some. The sample consists of 75,000 to 90,000 clones, just over 90% of them appearing once. CDR1 and CDR2 (germline): DFQATT, SNEGSKA (reference sequence). The V and J ends lost 6 bases and 7 bases, in that order; junction bases with no gene match: 5. The CDR3 consists of 11 residues. The rearrangement joins TRBV20-1 to TRBJ1-1; 7 bases are shared with TRBD1. The source of this sequence is a female donor with multiple sclerosis, enrolled in a pregnancy study. The sample in question was CD4+ T cells from peripheral blood mononuclear cells, obtained before pregnancy. The CDR3 nucleotides are TGCAGTGCCCGGGGACAGTTTGAAGCTTTCTTT. This translates into CSARGQFEAFF.